This T cell receptor beta chain comes out of a study of spatial heterogeneity in lung cancer. Across the study: The correlation between TCR transcript counts in tumor regions and a T cell module score from matched bulk RNA-seq was strong. Regarding the study as a whole: Coverage of tumor T cells, by estimate, reached roughly 7% for alpha chains and more than 11% for beta chains. Counts of expanded alpha and beta TCRs within tumors tracked the tumor nonsynonymous mutation count.

Trimming removed 2 bases at V and 5 bases at J, with 15 bases between. Germline CDR1 and CDR2: DFQATT and SNEGSKA (reference sequence). There are 14 residues in the CDR3. Indicated time point: sample taken at primary tumor resection. The authors sequenced whole RNA from tumor, nontumor lung or frozen PBMC without sorting. In regard to this clonotype: Its antigen is still unknown.

Every cDNA TCR molecule received its own unique molecular identifier. A single record per CDR3 protein comes from TCRdb applying MiXCR to the 5' RACE reads. The sample yields about 9,800 distinct CDR3 sequences, about 50% seen once. This sample comprised lung tumor tissue, obtained at surgery. V is TRBV20-1 and J is TRBJ1-2, with a weak D call TRBD1 (6 bases). The origin of this receptor is a female donor with early-stage non-small cell lung cancer. CDR3 DNA sequence: TGCAGTGCTAGAAGGCTCAGGGGTATTTATGGCTACACCTTC. Encoded protein: CSARRLRGIYGYTF.